This T cell receptor (beta chain) appears in the sequencing data of a study of identical twins. Study outcomes and limitations: Where out-of-frame alpha sequences were twin-shared, they showed excess low generation probability. Abundant cord blood beta clonotypes carried fewer insertions; memory repertoires showed none. Models underestimated TCR alpha sharing (out-of-frame) in monozygotic twins.

Germline V gene lookup returns CDR1 MGHDK and CDR2 SYGVNS. The length of the CDR3 is 12 residues. TCRdb re-derived calls from the 5' RACE reads in MiXCR, one entry per CDR3 protein. This repertoire shows hundreds of thousands of distinct CDR3 sequences, around an eighth found once; its top ten account for 1.5% to 2%. This clonotype was found a few times. Its specificity is not known. The germline gene is not matched at one end of the junction; a read error may be the cause. These data also formed part of another study, on yellow fever vaccine responses in identical twins.

This TCR derives from a woman under 30 in good health. The chain links TRBV25-1 to TRBJ2-5; D not resolved. Sequenced material: PBMCs. The CDR3 DNA sequence: TGTGCCACCAGTGAATATGGGGAGACCCAGTACTTC. Amino acid sequence: CATSEYGETQYF.